Listed below are T cell receptor beta chains from one sample, sequenced in a study of regulatory T cells in long-lasting Graves disease. MiXCR, run by TCRdb on the multiplex PCR reads, gives a single entry per CDR3 protein. Here the sample spans 350,000 to 450,000 distinct CDR3 sequences, 12% being singletons. These same records also appear under a second study, on T cells in Graves' hyperthyroidism and ophthalmopathy.

Source: peripheral blood mononuclear cells (PBMCs), taken at new diagnosis, from a patient treated with antithyroid drugs. The receptors stem from a woman aged 18-29 years with Graves disease. Both conserved end residues are part of each CDR3. Fields, in order: V gene, clone size, D gene, J gene, CDR3 DNA, CDR3 protein. D genes are given only for firm matches. Where a row states a size, it is once, few, many or the class of an expanded clone; other rows omit it.

v_call: TRBV4-1; clone_size: many; d_call: .; j_call: TRBJ1-1; cdr3_nt: TGCGCCAGCAGCCAATGGGGTGGCACTGAAGCTTTCTTT; cdr3_aa: CASSQWGGTEAFF
v_call: TRBV11-2; clone_size: many; d_call: .; j_call: TRBJ2-7; cdr3_nt: TGTGCCAGCAGCTTAGATCTAAGTCGCGAGCAGTACTTC; cdr3_aa: CASSLDLSREQYF
v_call: TRBV4-1; clone_size: .; d_call: .; j_call: TRBJ2-5; cdr3_nt: TGCGCCAGCAGCCAAGAGTGGGCAGGGGGGGAGACCCAGTACTTC; cdr3_aa: CASSQEWAGGETQYF
v_call: TRBV6-1; clone_size: .; d_call: .; j_call: TRBJ2-1; cdr3_nt: TGTGCCAGCAGAATGATAGAATCTACCTACAATGAGCAGTTCTTC; cdr3_aa: CASRMIESTYNEQFF
v_call: TRBV6-1; clone_size: many; d_call: .; j_call: TRBJ2-7; cdr3_nt: TGTGCCAGCCAAAGGGACACCTGGCCGGCCTACGAGCAGTACTTC; cdr3_aa: CASQRDTWPAYEQYF
v_call: TRBV7-2; clone_size: many; d_call: TRBD1; j_call: TRBJ2-5; cdr3_nt: TGTGCCAGCAGCTTCCCTAGACGGACAGGATTTCAAGAGACCCAGTACTTC; cdr3_aa: CASSFPRRTGFQETQYF
v_call: TRBV6-2/TRBV6-3; clone_size: .; d_call: .; j_call: TRBJ1-1; cdr3_nt: TGTGCCAGCAGTTACGATAGTAACACTGAAGCTTTCTTT; cdr3_aa: CASSYDSNTEAFF
v_call: TRBV12-3/TRBV12-4; clone_size: many; d_call: .; j_call: TRBJ1-1; cdr3_nt: TGTGCCAGCAGTCGCGACACAGGGGAAGCTTTCTTT; cdr3_aa: CASSRDTGEAFF
v_call: TRBV7-9; clone_size: many; d_call: .; j_call: TRBJ1-1; cdr3_nt: TGTGCCAGCAGCTTATCGCCTACCGCCGAAGAGGATACTGAAGCTTTCTTT; cdr3_aa: CASSLSPTAEEDTEAFF
v_call: TRBV28; clone_size: many; d_call: .; j_call: TRBJ2-5; cdr3_nt: TGTGCCAGCAACCCGTTTGGACACGAAGAGACCCAGTACTTC; cdr3_aa: CASNPFGHEETQYF
v_call: TRBV2; clone_size: few; d_call: TRBD2; j_call: TRBJ2-5; cdr3_nt: TGTGCCAGCAGATTACTAGCGCTCGAGACCCAGTACTTC; cdr3_aa: CASRLLALETQYF
v_call: TRBV20-1; clone_size: many; d_call: .; j_call: TRBJ2-3; cdr3_nt: TGCAGTGCTAGCCGCACCGGGGGAGATACGCAGTATTTT; cdr3_aa: CSASRTGGDTQYF